This T cell receptor (beta chain) was captured in a study of cytomegalovirus exposure and HLA in healthy donors (dated by TCRdb to the late 2010s). About the study as a whole: In an earlier analysis of under 600 of the donors, 250 to 350 Gb of sequence data and 90 million to 130 million unique TCR beta sequences from 150 million to 200 million T cells were reported. About 300 gigabases of sequencing data and approximately 85 million unique TCR sequences were included in an early release covering about 600 HLA-typed donors. A later genetic analysis took genome-wide SNP genotypes for 398 of the 666 donors and used that subset as a discovery cohort. The T cell repertoires of several hundred subjects were profiled by immunosequencing and related to cytomegalovirus serostatus. HLA typing included class I and class II loci at four-digit resolution. Besides the first cohort of some 670 subjects, a separate validation cohort made up of over 100 different subjects was used. Donor age, sex, ethnicity and CMV serostatus were collected together with the repertoire data. Typing coverage differed by locus: A, B, C, DRB1 and DQB1 were typed in about 620-630 donors, DQA1 in around 500, DPA1 in around 600, and DPB1 in around 490. The later analysis used no new phenotypic data to find candidate immune exposures, relying instead on TCR beta sequences and their occurrence across donors. The genetic ancestry cluster associated with self-reported Caucasian donors included around 76% of the roughly 400 genotyped donors. In an earlier analysis of a few hundred of the donors, high-throughput TCR beta sequencing was used to judge whether each TCR beta V gene segment behaved as functional or pseudogenic. The aim of the study was to test whether cataloging public T cell receptors could identify signatures of past pathogen exposure. The study combined high-throughput TCR immunosequencing, statistical association of individual TCRs with disease status, and machine learning to predict cytomegalovirus infection status. About 5 DR-DQ haplotypes were handled as single units for association and clustering, since linkage in the cohort was strong. Among 300 to 450 genotyped donors of the cohort, an average of 235,054 unique TCR beta nucleotide sequences were sequenced per donor, approximately 20% of them non-productive. Every discovery cohort repertoire had been produced on one sequencing platform. A later analysis re-analyzed previously published TCR beta repertoires from 650 to 800 donors and added high-resolution HLA genotyping to study TCR occurrence patterns. What the research found in general, with its limitations: In vitro tests confirmed that a few of the cytomegalovirus-associated TCR beta chains recognize cytomegalovirus antigens. In a later analysis, HLA-associated TCR beta chains showed more clonal expansion and lower generation probabilities than non-associated chains that were equally common. The study listed approximately 150 TCR beta chains as associated with cytomegalovirus. Most CMV-associated TCR beta chains appeared to be HLA-restricted in a later analysis, and the HLA associations seemed to be driven largely by CMV exposure. A later genetic analysis associated a missense DCLRE1C variant with V-gene and J-gene trimming of TCR beta chains, and an independent cohort replicated the association. Because counts were too low, 15 to 20 rarely observed V segments, including chromosome 9 orphons, were excluded from the earlier analysis of a few hundred of the donors. At a false discovery rate of 0.05, a later analysis linked around 15,000 TCR beta sequences to specific HLA alleles. A group of highly shared sequence variants was considered likely to be a technical artifact of the sequencing pipeline. Several of the top co-occurrence clusters appeared to be linked to parvovirus B19, influenza, CMV and Epstein-Barr virus, according to a later analysis. For the cohort, immune exposure information was limited to CMV serostatus. A further reported finding was that TCR beta sequences accurately predicted the HLA-A and HLA-B alleles for most subjects in the first cohort. Correlated functional status among segregating V segments might reflect linkage disequilibrium, but an unknown experimental factor could not be ruled out. Because some donors lacked HLA typing at each locus, the association tests relied only on the typed subset. Broadly in line with IMGT annotations, most TCR beta V segments showed up in productive rearrangements about 87% or about 30% of the time in an earlier analysis of 587 of the donors. Strong co-occurrence of HLA alleles, especially DR and DQ, made assigning TCR associations to individual alleles difficult. Roughly uniform sequencing depth across donors was assumed in presence/absence analyses, although this assumption may not hold. The 87-base-pair reads could not distinguish some IMGT-functional V segments, including TRBV6-2 and TRBV6-3, so those segments were excluded. In a later analysis, the rate of TCR association differed among HLA loci, with DRB1 alleles having the most associated TCRs and HLA-C alleles having the fewest. In this cohort, only TCR beta chains were sequenced, and detectable features were limited by the absence of alpha or paired-chain data. The classifier was reported to diagnose cytomegalovirus status with high specificity and sensitivity in both the original and validation cohorts. While some public TCRs were present in many individuals, most TCR sequences turned up only very rarely across donors. In a later genetic analysis, fewer N-insertions in productive TCRs were reported among donors in an Asian-associated ancestry cluster than the roughly 640-donor mean. The authors suggested that the approach could potentially be generalized to other disease states and immunological phenotypes.

Deletion took 5 bases off V and 1 base off J, with a span of 8 bases between the germline ends. The CDR3 covers 14 residues, taking in both the cysteine and the phenylalanine. Left in the record is the CDR3 DNA by itself, 42 bases read in frame from the first base. The germline V gene encodes CDR1 SGHTA and CDR2 FQGTGA. A remark on this clone: Its specific antigen is unknown. Base qualities are not provided; no much larger clone lies one nucleotide away.

The cohort comprised approximately 700 healthy bone marrow donors. At the time of sampling, all cohort members were nominally healthy, though unrecorded immune exposures were likely present. The donor tested CMV seronegative and was one of the 352 seronegative cohort members. A peripheral blood sample was collected from each donor, and TCR beta sequencing was performed on peripheral blood mononuclear cells. Genomic DNA extraction from the blood cell samples was performed with the Qiagen DNeasy Blood Extraction Kit. Libraries were prepared through the immunoSEQ multiplex PCR assay. A mixture of 60 forward primers for TCR Vbeta segments and 13 reverse primers for TCR Jbeta segments was used in the multiplex PCR. A multiplex PCR assay on genomic DNA amplified the CDR3 region of rearranged TCR beta genes. On the Illumina HiSeq System, the amplified TCR beta libraries were sequenced as 87-base-pair reads. On the study's bioinformatics: In a later analysis, tens of millions of unique TCR beta chains were counted across the 500 to 850 repertoires, and roughly 9.9 million of these chains were shared by at least two donors. To remove PCR and sequencing errors, raw reads were error-corrected and collapsed into unique sequences using a nearest-neighbor algorithm that merged closely related sequences. Alignment of CDR3 sequences to IMGT reference sequences was used to assign V, D and J gene segments. For a sequence to be retained, a match of at least six nucleotides to both a V gene segment and a J gene segment was required. Rearrangements were classified as productive when the CDR3 lacked stop codons and remained in frame with V and J, and all other rearrangements were classified as non-productive. Following IMGT convention, CDR3 was defined as the stretch from the second conserved V-encoded cysteine up to the conserved J-encoded phenylalanine. In an earlier analysis of 550 to 650 of the donors, sequences lacking an unambiguous match to a single V gene segment were excluded. In an earlier analysis of roughly 500 of the donors, V segments were called functional above 56.7% productive rearrangements and were called segregating when the between-donor standard deviation exceeded 5%. A statistical classification framework was built for diagnosing cytomegalovirus status from the catalog of TCR beta chain sequences. In a later analysis, V and J genes were assigned by comparing TCR nucleotide sequences against IMGT/GENE-DB human TR gene sequences. The TCRdist pipeline was used in a later analysis to assign CDR3 sequences and most-parsimonious VDJ recombination scenarios. In a later analysis, every TCR beta chain was defined by the combination of its CDR3 amino acid sequence and its V-gene family, and reads without a unique V-gene family were dropped. As a way to deal with suspected cross-contamination and a sequencing artifact, a later analysis dropped nearly 600 nucleotide sequences that were highly shared and had low generation probability. A later analysis calculated a clonal expansion index for each public chain from normalized within-repertoire ranks of inferred template counts. Generation probabilities in a later analysis came from a VDJ recombination model fitted to out-of-frame rearrangements, and those results were checked against IGoR. Hypergeometric tests were used in a later analysis to score TCR-TCR, TCR-HLA and TCR-CMV co-occurrence, with a repertoire-size bias correction applied to the TCR pairs. In a later analysis, false discovery rates were estimated by permuting HLA or CMV assignments 20 times. In a later analysis, co-occurring TCRs were grouped using DBSCAN, with TCRdist sequence similarity added in when clustering inside HLA-allele-positive subsets. Co-occurrence clustering excluded repertoires with fewer than 30,000 or more than 120,000 public chains, plus five with anomalous nucleotide sharing. This is the immuneACCESS table as TCRdb keeps it, with only in-frame sequences that have V and J called. A part of the clones is gone; compared with another copy, unresolved V genes explain less than half, and the rest is unexplained. That table is the source of V, J and clone size, and D and trimming were worked out from the DNA. This sample lists fewer than 250,000 clones; 79% were detected once. The ten largest clonotypes hold about 1.6% of the sample.

This TCR derives from a young woman in good health and CMV-seronegative. The sequence joins TRBV7-3 to TRBJ2-2, with no D gene named confidently. Sequenced: PBMCs. Here is the DNA: TGTGCCAGCAGCCCACCGGGGAACACCGGGGAGCTGTTTTTT. Its translation is CASSPPGNTGELFF.